This passage covers 21 T cell receptor beta chains from one sample sequenced in a study of T cell changes during pregnancy in multiple sclerosis. The repertoire was sequenced with immunoSEQ multiplex PCR; TCRdb's copy has only in-frame clones and lacks some. The sample lists some 100,000 clones, about 92% occurring once. The specimen comprised peripheral blood, sampled in the second trimester of pregnancy. The receptor set was obtained from a female donor with multiple sclerosis, enrolled in a pregnancy study.

The gene calls are TRBV30 and TRBJ2-3; D remains ambiguous. Germline-derived CDR1 and CDR2 are GTSNPN and SVGIG (reference sequence). Trimming removed 2 bases at V and 6 bases at J, with 9 bases between. The CDR3 is 12 amino acids. The CDR3 reads CAWSINADTQYF. The DNA of the CDR3 is TGTGCCTGGAGTATTAACGCGGATACGCAGTATTTT.

This chain links TRBV9 with TRBJ1-1, with a tentative D call TRBD1 (5 bases). Germline values: CDR1 SGDLS, CDR2 YYNGEE. This CDR3 has 15 amino acids. The ends were cut back, 3 bases at V and 7 bases at J, with 19 bases in the middle. The CDR3 spells CASSASIRGGGEAFF. CDR3 DNA: TGTGCCAGCAGCGCATCCATAAGGGGCGGCGGTGAAGCTTTCTTT.

The chain has TRBV19 and TRBJ1-1, with D maybe TRBD1 (5 bases). From germline, CDR1 is LNHDA and CDR2 SQIVND (reference sequence). V dropped 6 bases and J dropped 0 bases, with 11 bases sitting between them. This CDR3 is built from 14 residues. CDR3: CASRRQSMNTEAFF. The CDR3 DNA follows: TGTGCCAGTAGGAGACAGTCTATGAACACTGAAGCTTTCTTT.

The chain has TRBV30 and TRBJ1-1, with D unclear. Germline-derived CDR1 and CDR2 are GTSNPN and SVGIG (reference sequence). The CDR3 is made up of 16 amino acids. Trimming removed 0 bases at V and 4 bases at J, with 18 bases between. The CDR3 nucleotides read TGTGCCTGGAGTGTAAGGACGGCCTTAGCGGGCACTGAAGCTTTCTTT. Translated: CAWSVRTALAGTEAFF. The full variable domain, with the rest looked up from reference TRBV30 and TRBJ1-1, is SQTIHQWPATLVQPVGSPLSLECTVEGTSNPNLYWYRQAAGRGLQLLFYSVGIGQISSEVPQNLSASRPQDRQFILSSKKLLLSDSGFYLCAWSVRTALAGTEAFFGQGTRLTVV.

The chain uses TRBV5-1 and TRBJ2-5; 10 nucleotides agree with TRBD1. The CDR3 spans 15 residues. Germline-derived CDR1 and CDR2 are SGHRS and YFSETQ. V shed 0 bases, J shed 4 bases, and the junction held 3 bases outside the gene matches. This CDR3 is CASSLEGQGTETQYF. The CDR3 region has the DNA TGCGCCAGCAGCTTGGAGGGACAGGGGACAGAGACCCAGTACTTC.

This chain connects TRBV5-4 to TRBJ2-6, with D possibly being TRBD2 (5 bases). Germline lookup yields CDR1 SGHNT and CDR2 YYREEE (reference sequence). This CDR3 comprises 18 residues. Trimming cost V 6 bases and J 0 bases, with 19 bases left between them. The CDR3 bases are TGTGCCAGCACTTCGCTCGGGAAACTGAGCTCTGGGGCCAACGTCCTGACTTTC. Translation: CASTSLGKLSSGANVLTF.

On this clone: Other DNA sequences in the sample encode the same CDR3. The chain uses TRBV30 and TRBJ1-6, with D perhaps TRBD1 (5 bases). V was trimmed by 0 bases and J by 7 bases, leaving 10 bases between them. The CDR3 sequence is 14 residues long. The V gene's germline CDR1 is GTSNPN and CDR2 SVGIG (reference sequence). The CDR3 DNA follows: TGTGCCTGGAGTGTCGGGGGAGACAATTCACCCCTCCACTTT. It specifies CAWSVGGDNSPLHF.

Here the CDR3 reads CASSPGTGNTGELFF. The CDR3 region has the DNA TGTGCCAGCAGCCCGGGGACAGGTAACACCGGGGAGCTGTTTTTT. The V and J genes are TRBV5-4 and TRBJ2-2; 8 bases align to TRBD1. After removal of 4 bases from V and 2 bases from J, the junction contained 4 bases not matched to a gene. The CDR3 sequence is 15 residues long. Germline values: CDR1 SGHNT, CDR2 YYREEE (reference sequence).

This clone is a singleton in its sample. This rearrangement joins TRBV5-6 to TRBJ2-2; maybe TRBD2 (6 bases). The CDR3 runs 17 residues. Germline CDR1 SGHDT, CDR2 YYEEEE. The V and J ends lost 4 bases and 3 bases respectively, with 19 bases between them. As DNA, the CDR3 is TGTGCCAGCAGCGGGGGGAGCGTTTTGGGGTACACCGGGGAGCTGTTTTTT. This encodes CASSGGSVLGYTGELFF. The full variable domain, rest sourced from reference TRBV5-6 and TRBJ2-2, is DAGVTQSPTHLIKTRGQQVTLRCSPKSGHDTVSWYQQALGQGPQFIFQYYEEEERQRGNFPDRFSGHQFPNYSSELNVNALLLGDSALYLCASSGGSVLGYTGELFFGEGSRLTVL.

This clone was counted once. This rearrangement joins TRBV19 to TRBJ1-1; D gene unclear. V was cut by 1 base and J by 1 base, with 4 bases left in between. This CDR3 region has 13 residues. From germline, CDR1 is LNHDA and CDR2 SQIVND (reference sequence). The CDR3 DNA follows: TGTGCCAGTAGTATAGGGCAGAACACTGAAGCTTTCTTT. This encodes CASSIGQNTEAFF.

V gene TRBV6-6 combines with J gene TRBJ2-7; perhaps TRBD1 as D (5 bases). Per germline, CDR1 MNHNY and CDR2 SVGAGI (reference sequence). The CDR3 consists of 16 residues. V lost 0 bases and J 4 bases, leaving 16 bases between the germline ends. The CDR3 reads CASSYSGQGIKYEQYF. The CDR3 DNA is TGTGCCAGCAGTTACTCAGGCCAGGGAATAAAGTACGAGCAGTACTTC.

J is TRBJ1-2 and V is TRBV29-1, with 9 bases matching TRBD1. The germline V gene has CDR1 SQVTM and CDR2 ANQGSEA. Trimming at V came to 5 bases and at J to 8 bases, leaving 12 bases not matched to a gene. The CDR3 length is 14 residues. CDR3 coding DNA: TGCAGCGTTCCCCGTGGGACAGGGACTTTCGGCTACACCTTC. Amino acid sequence: CSVPRGTGTFGYTF. Filled out from reference TRBV29-1 and TRBJ1-2, the complete variable domain reads SAVISQKPSRDICQRGTSLTIQCQVDSQVTMMFWYRQQPGQSLTLIATANQGSEATYESGFVIDKFPISRPNLTFSTLTVSNMSPEDSSIYLCSVPRGTGTFGYTFGSGTRLTVV.

The chain uses TRBV10-3 and TRBJ2-6, with 7 bases aligning to TRBD1. Losses at the gene ends were 6 bases for V and 1 base for J; bases not matched to a gene: 9. CDR3 length: 17 residues. The germline gives CDR1 ENHRY, CDR2 SYGVKD. The CDR3 bases are TGTGCCATCAGCAGACAGGGACCGAATTCTGGGGCCAACGTCCTGACTTTC. This codes for CAISRQGPNSGANVLTF.

The chain joins TRBV7-3 to TRBJ2-1; 13 bases align to TRBD2. This CDR3 has 15 amino acids. Looked up from germline, CDR1 is SGHTA and CDR2 is FQGTGA. V lost 5 bases to trimming and J lost 9 bases; unmatched junction nucleotides: 7. CDR3 DNA sequence: TGTGCCAGCAGCCCCGGACTAGCGGGAGTTGGTGAGCAGTTCTTC. Translation: CASSPGLAGVGEQFF.

This clone was detected only once. This rearrangement joins TRBV2 to TRBJ2-7, with 8 bases identical to TRBD1. The CDR3 runs 14 residues. Trimming took 2 bases from V and 2 from J; bases not matched to a gene: 2. The germline CDR1 and CDR2 sequences are SNHLY and FYNNEI. The chain's CDR3 is CASSERTGTYEQYF. The CDR3 DNA reads TGTGCCAGCAGTGAACGGACAGGGACCTACGAGCAGTACTTC.

This chain joins TRBV19 and TRBJ2-7; 13 positions match TRBD2. Germline V gene lookup returns CDR1 LNHDA and CDR2 SQIVND (reference sequence). The CDR3 runs to 14 residues. V trimming: 5 bases; J trimming: 5 bases; junction bases outside the gene matches: 3. This CDR3 is CASSRTSGGHEQYF. CDR3 bases: TGTGCCAGTAGTCGGACTAGCGGGGGTCACGAGCAGTACTTC.

The chain carries TRBV19 and TRBJ2-7; 10 nucleotides agree with TRBD1. The length of the CDR3 is 15 residues. The germline V gene encodes CDR1 LNHDA and CDR2 SQIVND (reference sequence). The trim removed 5 bases at V and 4 bases at J, leaving 8 bases unmatched. The CDR3 here is CASSGQGGQGYEQYF. Here the CDR3 DNA reads TGTGCCAGTAGTGGCCAGGGGGGACAGGGGTACGAGCAGTACTTC.

This clone was observed a single time. This sequence joins TRBV5-8 and TRBJ2-5, with no clear D. This CDR3 is 14 amino acids long. The V gene's germline CDR1 is SGHTS and CDR2 YDEGEE. V lost 0 bases, J lost 3 bases, and 9 bases lay in between. The CDR3 spells CASSLVAEKETQYF. In nucleotides, the CDR3 is TGTGCCAGCAGCTTGGTGGCAGAAAAAGAGACCCAGTACTTC. Supplemented by reference TRBV5-8 and TRBJ2-5, the full variable domain reads EAGVTQSPTHLIKTRGQQATLRCSPISGHTSVYWYQQALGLGLQFLLWYDEGEERNRGNFPPRFSGRQFPNYSSELNVNALELEDSALYLCASSLVAEKETQYFGPGTRLLVL.

The gene calls are TRBV5-4 and TRBJ2-1; 8 positions match TRBD2. Germline values: CDR1 SGHNT, CDR2 YYREEE (reference sequence). This CDR3 region has 15 residues. V lost 2 bases, J lost 7 bases, and 8 bases stayed unmatched. CDR3 residues: CASSLGAGVVNEQFF. The CDR3 DNA reads as TGTGCCAGCAGCTTAGGAGCGGGAGTAGTGAATGAGCAGTTCTTC.

This chain joins TRBV19 and TRBJ2-4, with 7 positions matching TRBD1. Trimming took 8 bases from V and 1 from J; bases not matched to a gene: 5. Germline CDR1 LNHDA, CDR2 SQIVND (reference sequence). The CDR3 runs 14 residues. The DNA of the CDR3 is TGTGCCAGTCAGACGGGACAGGCCAAAAACATTCAGTACTTC. This sequence encodes CASQTGQAKNIQYF. Full variable domain (remainder filled in from reference TRBV19 and TRBJ2-4): DGGITQSPKYLFRKEGQNVTLSCEQNLNHDAMYWYRQDPGQGLRLIYYSQIVNDFQKGDIAEGYSVSREKKESFPLTVTSAQKNPTAFYLCASQTGQAKNIQYFGAGTRLSVL.

The chain couples TRBV5-1 to TRBJ2-3, with 12 bases identical to TRBD2. The germline V gene encodes CDR1 SGHRS and CDR2 YFSETQ. The CDR3 covers 13 residues. V was pared by 6 bases and J by 5 bases, with 1 base of the junction left unmatched. This CDR3 reads CASTGLAGDTQYF. The CDR3 DNA reads TGCGCCAGCACGGGACTAGCGGGAGATACGCAGTATTTT.